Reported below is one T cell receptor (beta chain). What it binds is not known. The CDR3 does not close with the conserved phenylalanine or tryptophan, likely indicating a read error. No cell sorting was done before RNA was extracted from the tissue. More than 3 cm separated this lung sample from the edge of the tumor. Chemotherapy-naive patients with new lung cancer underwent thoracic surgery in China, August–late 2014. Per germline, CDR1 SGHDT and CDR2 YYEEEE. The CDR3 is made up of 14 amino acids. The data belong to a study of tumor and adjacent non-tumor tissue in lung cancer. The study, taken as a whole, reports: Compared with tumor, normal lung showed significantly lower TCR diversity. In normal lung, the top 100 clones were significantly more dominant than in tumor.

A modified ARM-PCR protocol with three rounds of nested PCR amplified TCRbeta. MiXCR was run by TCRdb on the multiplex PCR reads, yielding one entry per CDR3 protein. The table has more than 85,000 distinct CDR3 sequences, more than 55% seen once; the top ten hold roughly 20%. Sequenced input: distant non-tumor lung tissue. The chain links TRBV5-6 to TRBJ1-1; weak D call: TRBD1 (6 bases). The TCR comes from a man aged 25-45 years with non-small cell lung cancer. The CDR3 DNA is TGTACCAGCAGGGGTGAGGGCAGGGACCAGGAAGCTTTCATT. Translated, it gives CTSRGEGRDQEAFI.